Below, 9 T cell receptor beta chains from the same sample are listed, as sequenced in a study of shared clonotypes between healthy human individuals. CD45RO-negative, CCR7-positively selected cells formed the naive CD8 fraction, excluding terminally differentiated effector memory CD45RA+ cells. The repertoire was sequenced with immunoSEQ multiplex PCR; TCRdb's copy has only in-frame clones and lacks some. This sample has almost 700,000 clones, with about 92% found just once. The material sequenced was naive CD8+ T cells sorted from blood. The receptors derive from a man between 25 and 39 years old in good health.

CDR3 DNA sequence: TGTGCCAGCAGCTTAAGAGGTCCAAATGAGCAGTTCTTC. Amino acids: CASSLRGPNEQFF. The chain has TRBV7-9 and TRBJ2-1; D is undetermined. Trimming cost V 2 bases and J 7 bases, with 9 bases left between them. The CDR3 is 13 amino acids. CDR1 and CDR2 (germline): SEHNR, FQNEAQ (reference sequence).

V is TRBV4-1 and J is TRBJ2-5; D is uncertain. Germline V gene sequence: CDR1 MGHRA, CDR2 YSYEKL. V was clipped by 1 base and J by 5 bases, with 11 bases between them. The CDR3 contains 14 residues. CDR3 nucleotide sequence: TGCGCCAGCAGCCAAGTCCGCGTAGGTGAGACCCAGTACTTC. Its translation is CASSQVRVGETQYF.

This clone was seen a handful of times. This chain links TRBV2 with TRBJ2-1, with 9 bases identical to TRBD2. Per the germline V gene, CDR1 is SNHLY and CDR2 is FYNNEI. The trim removed 7 bases at V and 9 bases at J, leaving 7 bases unmatched. The CDR3 runs 13 residues. In DNA form, the CDR3 reads TGTGCCAGCAACGGCGGGAGGGTGTTTGAGCAGTTCTTC. Translating it yields CASNGGRVFEQFF.

The rearrangement uses TRBV28 and TRBJ2-5; D unresolved. The J call may be incorrect, as the DNA end agrees better with TRBJ2-7. Germline V gene data show CDR1 as MDHEN and CDR2 as SYDVKM. CDR3 length: 12 amino acids. The DNA of the CDR3 is TGTGCCAGCAGATCTACGGGTTACGAGCAGTACTTC. This translates into CASRSTGYEQYF.

The chain employs TRBV7-9 and TRBJ1-2, with 8 nucleotides matching TRBD1. V dropped 6 bases and J dropped 2; count of bases not matched to a gene: 11. The germline V gene encodes CDR1 SEHNR and CDR2 FQNEAQ (reference sequence). The CDR3 runs 16 residues. CDR3 sequence: CASRDARDRPNYGYTF. The DNA for the CDR3 is TGTGCCAGCAGGGATGCCCGGGACAGGCCCAACTATGGCTACACCTTC.

Details on this clone: The junction shows a germline mismatch at one end, possibly a read error. The rearrangement uses TRBV30 and TRBJ2-7; 8 bases align to TRBD1. Germline assignment: CDR1 GTSNPN and CDR2 SVGIG (reference sequence). This CDR3 spans 13 amino acids. Here the CDR3 reads CAWSPTTGAGRHF. CDR3 coding DNA: TGTGCCTGGAGCCCGACGACAGGGGCAGGACGTCACTTC.

This clone was picked up a small number of times. The chain is built from TRBV9 and TRBJ1-2, with TRBD1 as a possible D gene (5 bases). Germline CDR1 is SGDLS and CDR2 is YYNGEE. V lost 0 bases and J 2 bases, leaving 11 bases between the germline ends. The CDR3 is 15 residues long. In DNA, the CDR3 is TGTGCCAGCAGCGTAGATGGGGGAATAAACTATGGCTACACCTTC. It specifies CASSVDGGINYGYTF. The whole variable domain, remainder taken from reference TRBV9 and TRBJ1-2, is DSGVTQTPKHLITATGQRVTLRCSPRSGDLSVYWYQQSLDQGLQFLIQYYNGEERAKGNILERFSAQQFPDLHSELNLSSLELGDSALYFCASSVDGGINYGYTFGSGTRLTVV.

This rearrangement joins TRBV9 to TRBJ2-3, with a weak D call TRBD1 (5 bases). V lost 7 bases to trimming and J lost 4 bases, with 16 bases between them. Per germline, CDR1 SGDLS and CDR2 YYNGEE. This CDR3 has 14 residues. The CDR3 spells CASSQEGVADTQYF. The CDR3 DNA follows: TGTGCCAGCTCCCAGGAAGGGGTGGCAGATACGCAGTATTTT.

The gene calls are TRBV5-4 and TRBJ2-3; the D gene is possibly TRBD1 (5 bases). CDR3 length: 12 residues. Trimming took off 4 bases at V and 4 bases at J, with 7 bases between the two ends. The germline CDR1 and CDR2 sequences are SGHNT and YYREEE (reference sequence). In nucleotides, the CDR3 is TGTGCCAGCAGCACACAGGCAGATACGCAGTATTTT. Its protein product is CASSTQADTQYF.